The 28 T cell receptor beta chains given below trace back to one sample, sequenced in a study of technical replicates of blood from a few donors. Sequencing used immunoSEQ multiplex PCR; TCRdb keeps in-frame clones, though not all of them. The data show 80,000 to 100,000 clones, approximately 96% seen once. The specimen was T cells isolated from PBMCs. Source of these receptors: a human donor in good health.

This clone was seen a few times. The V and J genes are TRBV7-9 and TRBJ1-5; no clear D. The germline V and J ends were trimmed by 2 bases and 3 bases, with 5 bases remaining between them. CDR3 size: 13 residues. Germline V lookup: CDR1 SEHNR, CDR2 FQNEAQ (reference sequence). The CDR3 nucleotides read TGTGCCAGCAGCTTAACATTCAATCAGCCCCAGCATTTT. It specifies CASSLTFNQPQHF.

CDR3 sequence (DNA): TGCGCCAGCAGCCCCTTACTAGCGGGAGACGAGCAGTACTTC. Its translation: CASSPLLAGDEQYF. This chain uses TRBV5-1 with TRBJ2-7; 11 positions match TRBD2. V shed 4 bases and J 5 bases; nucleotides not matched to a gene: 5. The germline V gene encodes CDR1 SGHRS and CDR2 YFSETQ. CDR3 size: 14 residues.

CDR3 DNA sequence: TGTGCCAGCTCCTCCACACCGAAGACTGAAGCTTTCTTT. Its protein is CASSSTPKTEAFF. The J gene is TRBJ1-1, the V gene TRBV18; no clear D. The CDR3 totals 13 residues. The V end was cut by 6 bases, the J end by 5 bases, with 13 bases between. Germline V gene data show CDR1 as KGHSH and CDR2 as LQKENI.

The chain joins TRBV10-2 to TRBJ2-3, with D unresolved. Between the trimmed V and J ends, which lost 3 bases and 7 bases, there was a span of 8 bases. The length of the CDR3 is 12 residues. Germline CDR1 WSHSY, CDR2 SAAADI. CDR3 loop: CASSEQIHTQYF. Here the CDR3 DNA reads TGCGCCAGCAGTGAACAGATACATACGCAGTATTTT.

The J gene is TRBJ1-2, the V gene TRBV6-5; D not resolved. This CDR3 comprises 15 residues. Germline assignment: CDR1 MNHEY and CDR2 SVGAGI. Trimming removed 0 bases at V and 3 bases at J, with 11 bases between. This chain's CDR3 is CASSYSTSDHYGYTF. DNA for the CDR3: TGTGCCAGCAGTTACTCGACTTCAGACCACTATGGCTACACCTTC.

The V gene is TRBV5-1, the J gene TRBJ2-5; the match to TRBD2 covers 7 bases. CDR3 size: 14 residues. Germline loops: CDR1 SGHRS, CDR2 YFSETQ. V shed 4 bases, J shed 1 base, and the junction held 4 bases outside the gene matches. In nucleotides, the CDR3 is TGCGCCAGCAGCCTCCTAGCGGCCCAAGAGACCCAGTACTTC. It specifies CASSLLAAQETQYF.

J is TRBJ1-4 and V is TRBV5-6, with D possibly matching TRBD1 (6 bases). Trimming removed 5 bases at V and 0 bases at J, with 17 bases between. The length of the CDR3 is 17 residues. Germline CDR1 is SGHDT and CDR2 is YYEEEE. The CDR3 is CASREMGAGATNEKLFF. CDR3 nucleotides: TGTGCCAGCAGAGAGATGGGGGCCGGAGCAACTAATGAAAAACTGTTTTTT.

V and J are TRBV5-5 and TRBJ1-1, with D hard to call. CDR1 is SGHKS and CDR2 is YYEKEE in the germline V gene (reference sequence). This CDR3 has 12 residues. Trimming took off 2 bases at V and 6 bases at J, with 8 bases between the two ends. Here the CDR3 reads CASSLAHAEAFF. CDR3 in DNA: TGTGCCAGCAGCTTAGCTCACGCTGAAGCTTTCTTT.

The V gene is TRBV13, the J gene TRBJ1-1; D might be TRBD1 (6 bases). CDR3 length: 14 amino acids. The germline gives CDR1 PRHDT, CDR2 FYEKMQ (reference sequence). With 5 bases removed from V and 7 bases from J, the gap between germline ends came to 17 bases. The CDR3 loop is CASSDQMGADEAFF. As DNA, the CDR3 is TGTGCCAGCAGCGACCAGATGGGGGCCGATGAAGCTTTCTTT.

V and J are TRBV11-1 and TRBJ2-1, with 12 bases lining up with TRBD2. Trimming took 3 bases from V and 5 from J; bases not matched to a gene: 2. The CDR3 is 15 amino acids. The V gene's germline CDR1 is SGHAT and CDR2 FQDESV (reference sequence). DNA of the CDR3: TGTGCCAGCAGCTTGGGGACTAGCGGGCACAATGAGCAGTTCTTC. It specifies CASSLGTSGHNEQFF.

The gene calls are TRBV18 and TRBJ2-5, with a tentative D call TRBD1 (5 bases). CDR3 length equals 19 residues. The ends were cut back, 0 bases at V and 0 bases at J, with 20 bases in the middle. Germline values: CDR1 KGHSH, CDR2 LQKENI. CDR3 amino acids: CASSPPRPLQVPNQETQYF. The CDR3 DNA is TGTGCCAGCTCACCACCCAGGCCGTTACAGGTACCCAACCAAGAGACCCAGTACTTC. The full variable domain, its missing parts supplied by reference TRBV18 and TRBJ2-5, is NAGVMQNPRHLVRRRGQEARLRCSPMKGHSHVYWYRQLPEEGLKFMVYLQKENIIDESGMPKERFSAEFPKEGPSILRIQQVVRGDSAAYFCASSPPRPLQVPNQETQYFGPGTRLLVL.

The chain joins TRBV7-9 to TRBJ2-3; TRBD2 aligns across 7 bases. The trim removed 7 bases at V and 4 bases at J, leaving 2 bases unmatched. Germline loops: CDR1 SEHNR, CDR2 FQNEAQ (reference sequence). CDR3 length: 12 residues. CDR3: CASIGRPDTQYF. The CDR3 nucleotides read TGTGCCAGCATCGGGAGGCCAGATACGCAGTATTTT.

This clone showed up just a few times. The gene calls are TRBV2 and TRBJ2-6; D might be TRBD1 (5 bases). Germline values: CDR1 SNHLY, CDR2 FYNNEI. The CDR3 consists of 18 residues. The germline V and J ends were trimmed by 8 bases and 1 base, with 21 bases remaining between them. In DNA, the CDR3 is TGTGCCAGCTCGAAAATGGGGCTGATTGGTTCTGGGGCCAACGTCCTGACTTTC. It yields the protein CASSKMGLIGSGANVLTF.

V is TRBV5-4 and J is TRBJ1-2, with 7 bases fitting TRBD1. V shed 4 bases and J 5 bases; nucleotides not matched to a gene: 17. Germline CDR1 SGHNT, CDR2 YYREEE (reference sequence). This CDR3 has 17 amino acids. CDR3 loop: CASSPTATGTALYGYTF. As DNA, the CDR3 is TGTGCCAGCAGCCCAACAGCTACCGGGACAGCCCTATATGGCTACACCTTC.

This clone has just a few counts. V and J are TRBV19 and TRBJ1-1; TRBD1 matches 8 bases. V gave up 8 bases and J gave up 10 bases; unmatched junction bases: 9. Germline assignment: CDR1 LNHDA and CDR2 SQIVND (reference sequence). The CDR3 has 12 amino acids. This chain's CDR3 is CASRTFTGGAFF. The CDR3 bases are TGTGCCAGTCGGACCTTTACAGGGGGAGCTTTCTTT.

CDR3: CAWSAGQGYFGTEAFF. Written as DNA, the CDR3 is TGTGCCTGGAGCGCGGGACAGGGGTATTTTGGCACTGAAGCTTTCTTT. The gene calls are TRBV30 and TRBJ1-1; TRBD1 matches at 10 bases. Losses at the gene ends were 3 bases for V and 4 bases for J; bases not matched to a gene: 11. Germline lookup yields CDR1 GTSNPN and CDR2 SVGIG (reference sequence). The CDR3 loop spans 16 amino acids.

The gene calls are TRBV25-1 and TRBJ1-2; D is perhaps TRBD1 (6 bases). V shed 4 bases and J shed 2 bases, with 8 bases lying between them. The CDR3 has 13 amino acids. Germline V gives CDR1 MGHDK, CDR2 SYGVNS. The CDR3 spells CASSVGANYGYTF. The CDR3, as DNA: TGTGCCAGCAGTGTGGGGGCCAACTATGGCTACACCTTC.

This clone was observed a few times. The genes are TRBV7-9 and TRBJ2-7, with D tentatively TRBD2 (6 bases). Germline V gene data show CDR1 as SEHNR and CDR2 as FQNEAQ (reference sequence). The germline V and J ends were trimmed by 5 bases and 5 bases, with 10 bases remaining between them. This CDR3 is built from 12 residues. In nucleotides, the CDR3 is TGTGCCAGCAGCCCAACTAGCAACGAGCAGTACTTC. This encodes CASSPTSNEQYF.

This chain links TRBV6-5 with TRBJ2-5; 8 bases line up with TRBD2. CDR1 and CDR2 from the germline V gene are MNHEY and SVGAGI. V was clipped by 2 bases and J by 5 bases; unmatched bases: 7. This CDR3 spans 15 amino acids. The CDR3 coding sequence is TGTGCCAGCAGTTACACGGGAGGGCCCCGTGAGACCCAGTACTTC. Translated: CASSYTGGPRETQYF.

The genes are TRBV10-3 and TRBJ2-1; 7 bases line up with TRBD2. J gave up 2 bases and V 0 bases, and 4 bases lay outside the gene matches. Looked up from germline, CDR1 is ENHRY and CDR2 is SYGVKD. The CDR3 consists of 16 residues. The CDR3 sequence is CAISESVGRTYNEQFF. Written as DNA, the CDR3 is TGTGCCATCAGTGAGTCCGTCGGGAGGACCTACAATGAGCAGTTCTTC.

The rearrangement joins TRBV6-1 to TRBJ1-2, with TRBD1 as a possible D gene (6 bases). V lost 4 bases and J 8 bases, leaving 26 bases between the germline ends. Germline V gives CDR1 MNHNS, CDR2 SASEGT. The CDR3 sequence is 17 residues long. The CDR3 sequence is CASSGLFNVRTEVGYTF. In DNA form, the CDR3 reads TGTGCCAGCAGTGGTCTATTCAATGTCAGGACAGAGGTCGGCTACACCTTC.

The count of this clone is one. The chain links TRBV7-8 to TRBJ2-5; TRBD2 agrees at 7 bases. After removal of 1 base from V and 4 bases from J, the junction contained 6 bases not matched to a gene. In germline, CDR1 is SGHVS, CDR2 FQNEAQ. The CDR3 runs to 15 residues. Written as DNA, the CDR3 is TGTGCCAGCAGCTTAGGGGGGGGTAGGGGAGAGACCCAGTACTTC. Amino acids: CASSLGGGRGETQYF.

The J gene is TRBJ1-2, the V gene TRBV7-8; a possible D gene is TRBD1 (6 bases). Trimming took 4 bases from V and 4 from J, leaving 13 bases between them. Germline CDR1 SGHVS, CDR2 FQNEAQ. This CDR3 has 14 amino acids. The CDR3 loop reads CASSSQGFGYGYTF. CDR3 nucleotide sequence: TGTGCCAGCAGCTCGCAGGGGTTCGGCTATGGCTACACCTTC.

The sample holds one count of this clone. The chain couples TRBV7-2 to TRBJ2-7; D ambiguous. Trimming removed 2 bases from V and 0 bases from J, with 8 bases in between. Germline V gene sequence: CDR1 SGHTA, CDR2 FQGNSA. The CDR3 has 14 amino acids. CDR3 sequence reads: CASSLRSPSYEQYF. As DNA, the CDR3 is TGTGCCAGCAGCTTACGGAGCCCCTCCTACGAGCAGTACTTC.

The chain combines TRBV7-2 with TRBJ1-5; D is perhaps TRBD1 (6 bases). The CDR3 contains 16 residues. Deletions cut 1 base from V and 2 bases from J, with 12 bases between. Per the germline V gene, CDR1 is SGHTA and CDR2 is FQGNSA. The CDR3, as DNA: TGTGCCAGCAGCTTAGAAGGCCCAGGGGGCAATCAGCCCCAGCATTTT. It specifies CASSLEGPGGNQPQHF.

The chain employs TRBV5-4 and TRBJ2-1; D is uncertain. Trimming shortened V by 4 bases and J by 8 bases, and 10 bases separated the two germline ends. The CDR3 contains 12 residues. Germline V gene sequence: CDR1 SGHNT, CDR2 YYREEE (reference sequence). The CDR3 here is CASSQASDEQFF. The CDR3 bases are TGTGCCAGCAGCCAAGCATCGGATGAGCAGTTCTTC.

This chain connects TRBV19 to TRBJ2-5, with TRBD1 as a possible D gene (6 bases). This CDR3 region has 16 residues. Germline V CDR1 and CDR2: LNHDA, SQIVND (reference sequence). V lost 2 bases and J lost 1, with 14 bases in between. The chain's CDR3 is CASSIIGQRSQETQYF. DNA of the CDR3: TGTGCCAGTAGTATAATCGGACAGCGTAGCCAAGAGACCCAGTACTTC. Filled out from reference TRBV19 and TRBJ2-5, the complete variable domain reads DGGITQSPKYLFRKEGQNVTLSCEQNLNHDAMYWYRQDPGQGLRLIYYSQIVNDFQKGDIAEGYSVSREKKESFPLTVTSAQKNPTAFYLCASSIIGQRSQETQYFGPGTRLLVL.

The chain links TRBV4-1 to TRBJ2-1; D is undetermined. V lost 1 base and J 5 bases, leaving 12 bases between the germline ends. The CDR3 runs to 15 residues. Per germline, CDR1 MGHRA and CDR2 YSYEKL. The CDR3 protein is CASSQVPGLHNEQFF. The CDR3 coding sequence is TGCGCCAGCAGCCAAGTACCCGGGTTACACAATGAGCAGTTCTTC.